This T cell receptor (beta chain) emerged from a study of a mutant IDH1 vaccine in newly diagnosed glioma. Here immunoSEQ multiplex PCR was the method, and the copy in TCRdb shows in-frame clones only, minus some. Here the sample spans roughly 70,000 clones, 65% to 90% being singletons. Time point given: baseline, week 1 (first vaccination visit). As to treatment: pre-vaccination baseline after standard-of-care therapy. This clonotype originated in a man younger than 45 with glioma. The specimen comprised PBMCs, sampled from a glioma patient treated with radiotherapy, temozolomide or both.

CDR3 sequence: CASSVDQGRTEAFF. The CDR3 nucleotides are TGTGCCAGCAGTGTGGATCAAGGAAGGACTGAAGCTTTCTTT. The chain has TRBV6-5 and TRBJ1-1; no clear D. The CDR3 spans 14 residues. Germline loops: CDR1 MNHEY, CDR2 SVGAGI. V dropped 5 bases and J dropped 5 bases, with 15 bases sitting between them.